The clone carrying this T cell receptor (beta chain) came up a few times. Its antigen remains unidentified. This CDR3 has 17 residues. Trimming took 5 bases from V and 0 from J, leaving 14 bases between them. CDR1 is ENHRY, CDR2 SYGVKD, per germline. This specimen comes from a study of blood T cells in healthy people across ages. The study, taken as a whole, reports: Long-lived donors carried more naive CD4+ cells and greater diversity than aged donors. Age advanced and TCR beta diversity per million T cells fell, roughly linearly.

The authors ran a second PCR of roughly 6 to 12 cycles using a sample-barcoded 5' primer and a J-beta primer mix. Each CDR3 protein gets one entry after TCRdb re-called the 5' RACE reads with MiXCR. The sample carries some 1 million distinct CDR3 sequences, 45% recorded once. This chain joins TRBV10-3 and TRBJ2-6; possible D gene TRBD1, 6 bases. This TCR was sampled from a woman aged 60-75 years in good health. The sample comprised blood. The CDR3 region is CAISPWTVSSGANVLTF. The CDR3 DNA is TGTGCCATCAGTCCCTGGACAGTCTCCTCTGGGGCCAACGTCCTGACTTTC.